The 9 T cell receptor beta chains reported below all come from one sample, sequenced in a study of blood T cell repertoires in COVID-19 (dated by TCRdb to between 2020 and 2021). Library prep was done by the immunoSEQ multiplex PCR assay. TCRdb provides this immuneACCESS table in a form limited to in-frame rearrangements. Some clones are lacking; in checked studies, under half of them reflect an unresolved V gene, and why the rest are absent is not known. Present in this sample are 250,000 to 350,000 clones, around 91% of which were seen just once. The ten largest clones add up to 3.5% to 5% of the sample. The sequenced sample was PBMCs or T cells enriched from blood (not recorded which). These receptors originate from a woman aged 18-29 years with acute COVID-19.

The V and J genes are TRBV28 and TRBJ2-7, with D possibly matching TRBD2 (6 bases). The CDR3 length is 15 residues. Between the trimmed V and J ends, which lost 10 bases and 0 bases, there was a span of 19 bases. Germline assignment: CDR1 MDHEN and CDR2 SYDVKM. The CDR3 sequence is CATLPGTLPSYEQYF. The CDR3 DNA follows: TGTGCCACCCTGCCCGGGACTCTTCCCTCCTACGAGCAGTACTTC.

The chain's CDR3 is CASSLAEDGGYTF. CDR3 bases: TGTGCCAGCAGCTTAGCAGAGGATGGTGGCTACACCTTC. The chain has TRBV7-9 and TRBJ1-2; no clear D gene. The CDR3 totals 13 residues. V was shortened by 0 bases and J by 7 bases, with 9 bases between the two germline ends. Germline V lookup: CDR1 SEHNR, CDR2 FQNEAQ (reference sequence).

This clone was seen just once. The V gene is TRBV6-5, the J gene TRBJ1-2; 9 nucleotides line up with TRBD1. CDR3 size: 13 residues. After removal of 6 bases from V and 8 bases from J, the junction contained 7 bases not matched to a gene. CDR1 and CDR2 (germline): MNHEY, SVGAGI. The CDR3 here is CASRATGGWGYTF. DNA for the CDR3: TGTGCCAGCAGAGCGACAGGGGGTTGGGGCTACACCTTC.

V gene TRBV3-1 (or the pseudogene TRBV3-2) combines with J gene TRBJ1-2, with TRBD1 matching over 8 bases. V trimming: 4 bases; J trimming: 8 bases; junction bases outside the gene matches: 9. There are 14 residues in the CDR3. Per the germline V gene, CDR1 is LGHDT and CDR2 is YNNKEL (reference sequence). CDR3 in DNA: TGTGCCAGCAGCCCCTGGACAGGGCGGGACGGCTACACCTTC. Protein product: CASSPWTGRDGYTF.

The chain couples TRBV15 to TRBJ1-4; tentatively, D is TRBD1 (5 bases). V lost 0 bases and J 10 bases, leaving 12 bases between the germline ends. The CDR3 spans 14 residues. Germline assignment: CDR1 LNHNV and CDR2 YYDKDF (reference sequence). The CDR3 DNA reads as TGTGCCACCAGCAGAGATCTCACGGGGGGAAAACTGTTTTTT. Translating gives CATSRDLTGGKLFF.

V and J are TRBV11-1 and TRBJ2-7; D possibly corresponds to TRBD1 (7 bases). The V end lost 2 bases, the J end lost 2 bases, and 13 bases lay between the germline ends. Per the germline V gene, CDR1 is SGHAT and CDR2 is FQDESV (reference sequence). The CDR3 is 15 amino acids. Here the CDR3 reads CASSLWRDSTYEQYF. In nucleotides, the CDR3 is TGTGCCAGCAGCTTATGGAGGGACAGTACCTACGAGCAGTACTTC.

This clone was counted between two and nine times. The chain uses TRBV2 and TRBJ2-5; tentative D call: TRBD2 (6 bases). Per the germline V gene, CDR1 is SNHLY and CDR2 is FYNNEI. The CDR3 covers 14 residues. Deletions cut 4 bases from V and 5 bases from J, with 14 bases between. The CDR3 protein is CASSGTGVVETQYF. DNA for the CDR3: TGTGCCAGCAGTGGCACGGGAGTAGTGGAGACCCAGTACTTC.

DNA of the CDR3: TGTGCCACCAGTGACCGTACTACCCAGACAGGGGGAGAGACCCAGTACTTC. It translates to CATSDRTTQTGGETQYF. The chain carries TRBV24-1 and TRBJ2-5, with 9 positions matching TRBD1. V was pared by 4 bases and J by 4 bases, with 12 bases of the junction left unmatched. Germline CDR1 and CDR2: KGHDR and SFDVKD. The CDR3 runs to 17 residues.

The rearrangement joins TRBV27 to TRBJ2-3, with a tentative D call TRBD2 (6 bases). V lost 0 bases to trimming and J lost 2 bases, with 15 bases between them. The CDR3 is 17 amino acids. Germline V gene lookup returns CDR1 MNHEY and CDR2 SMNVEV (reference sequence). This CDR3 is CASSLSLTGVFTDTQYF. DNA for the CDR3: TGTGCCAGCAGTTTATCATTGACGGGGGTGTTCACAGATACGCAGTATTTT.